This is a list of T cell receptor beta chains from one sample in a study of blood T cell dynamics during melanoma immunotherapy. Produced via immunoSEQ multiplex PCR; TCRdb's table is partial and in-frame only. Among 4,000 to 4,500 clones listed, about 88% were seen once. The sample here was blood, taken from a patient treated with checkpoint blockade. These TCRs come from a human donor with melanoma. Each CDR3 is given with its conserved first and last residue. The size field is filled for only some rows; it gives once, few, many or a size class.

CDR3aa: CASRTGGLSNQPQHF
v_gene: TRBV10-2
abundance: NA
len: 15
j_gene: TRBJ1-5

CDR3aa: CASSLGLADGETQYF
v_gene: TRBV7-9
abundance: NA
len: 15
j_gene: TRBJ2-5

CDR3aa: CASSFRLAGGGETQYF
v_gene: TRBV7-9
abundance: NA
len: 16
j_gene: TRBJ2-5

CDR3aa: CASSFFVNTEAFF
v_gene: TRBV7-9
abundance: NA
len: 13
j_gene: TRBJ1-1

CDR3aa: CASSFGQGGYTF
v_gene: TRBV5-5
abundance: NA
len: 12
j_gene: TRBJ1-2

CDR3aa: CASSEDRATNQPQHF
v_gene: TRBV2
abundance: NA
len: 15
j_gene: TRBJ1-5

CDR3aa: CASSTISGLAGKEQYF
v_gene: TRBV7-2
abundance: NA
len: 16
j_gene: TRBJ2-7

CDR3aa: CASSLNSAGGQPQHF
v_gene: TRBV27
abundance: NA
len: 15
j_gene: TRBJ1-5

CDR3aa: CASSSFPGTQETQYF
v_gene: TRBV5-1
abundance: NA
len: 15
j_gene: TRBJ2-5

CDR3aa: CASSLDNKNIQYF
v_gene: TRBV7-9
abundance: few
len: 13
j_gene: TRBJ2-4

CDR3aa: CASSDGKFTYNEQFF
v_gene: TRBV9
abundance: NA
len: 15
j_gene: TRBJ2-1

CDR3aa: CASSPAVDGTEAFF
v_gene: TRBV18
abundance: NA
len: 14
j_gene: TRBJ1-1

CDR3aa: CASSLDLITGYNSPLHF
v_gene: TRBV7-9
abundance: NA
len: 17
j_gene: TRBJ1-6

CDR3aa: CAWRGRAIAKNIQYF
v_gene: TRBV30
abundance: NA
len: 15
j_gene: TRBJ2-4

CDR3aa: CASSLGGTGRNSPLHF
v_gene: TRBV13
abundance: once
len: 16
j_gene: TRBJ1-6

CDR3aa: CASSLAPNPITEAFF
v_gene: TRBV7-6
abundance: NA
len: 15
j_gene: TRBJ1-1